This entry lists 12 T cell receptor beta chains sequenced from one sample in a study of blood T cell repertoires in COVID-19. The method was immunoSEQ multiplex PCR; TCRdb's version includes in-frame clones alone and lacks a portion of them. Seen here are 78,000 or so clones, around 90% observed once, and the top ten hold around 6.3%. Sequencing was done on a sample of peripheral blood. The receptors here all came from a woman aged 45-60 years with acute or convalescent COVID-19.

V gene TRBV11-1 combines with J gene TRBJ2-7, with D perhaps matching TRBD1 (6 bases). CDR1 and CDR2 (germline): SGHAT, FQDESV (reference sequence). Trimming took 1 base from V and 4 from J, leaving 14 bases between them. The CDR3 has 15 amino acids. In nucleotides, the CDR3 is TGTGCCAGCAGCTTAGAAAGACAGGTCCCTTACGAGCAGTACTTC. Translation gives CASSLERQVPYEQYF.

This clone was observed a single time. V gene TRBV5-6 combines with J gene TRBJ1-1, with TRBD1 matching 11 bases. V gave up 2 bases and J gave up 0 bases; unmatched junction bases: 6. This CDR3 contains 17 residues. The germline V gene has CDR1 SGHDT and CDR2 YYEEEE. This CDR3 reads CASSFGWTGGLNTEAFF. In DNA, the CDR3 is TGTGCCAGCAGCTTTGGTTGGACAGGGGGCCTGAACACTGAAGCTTTCTTT.

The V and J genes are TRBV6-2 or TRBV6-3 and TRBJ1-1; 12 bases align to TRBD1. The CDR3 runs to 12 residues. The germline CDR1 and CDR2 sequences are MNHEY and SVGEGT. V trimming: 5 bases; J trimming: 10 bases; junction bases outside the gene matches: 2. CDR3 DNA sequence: TGTGCCAGCAGTACGGGACAGGGGGCAGCTTTCTTT. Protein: CASSTGQGAAFF.

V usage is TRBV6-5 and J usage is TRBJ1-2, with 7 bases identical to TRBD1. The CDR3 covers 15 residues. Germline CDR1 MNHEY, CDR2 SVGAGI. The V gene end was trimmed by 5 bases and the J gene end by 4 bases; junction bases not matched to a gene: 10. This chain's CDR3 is CASSPLTGVGYGYTF. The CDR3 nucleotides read TGTGCCAGCAGTCCCCTCACAGGGGTCGGCTATGGCTACACCTTC.

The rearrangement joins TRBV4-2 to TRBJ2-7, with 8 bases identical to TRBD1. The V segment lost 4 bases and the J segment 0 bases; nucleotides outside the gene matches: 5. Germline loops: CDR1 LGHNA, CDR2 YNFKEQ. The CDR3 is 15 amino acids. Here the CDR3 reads CASSRGQVSSYEQYF. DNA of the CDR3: TGTGCCAGCAGCCGGGGACAGGTGTCCTCCTACGAGCAGTACTTC.

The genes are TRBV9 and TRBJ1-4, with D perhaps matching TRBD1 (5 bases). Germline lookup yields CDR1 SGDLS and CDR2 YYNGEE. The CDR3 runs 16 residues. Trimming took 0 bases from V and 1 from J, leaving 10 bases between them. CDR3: CASSVADTGTNEKLFF. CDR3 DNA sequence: TGTGCCAGCAGCGTAGCGGACACGGGAACTAATGAAAAACTGTTTTTT.

DNA for the CDR3: TGTGCCAGCAGCGTATCGCCGGTGACAGGGCCTCGGGGCACCGGTAGCGGGGAGCTGTTTTTT. Amino acids: CASSVSPVTGPRGTGSGELFF. This sequence joins TRBV9 and TRBJ2-2; 7 bases are a match to TRBD1. V trimming: 1 base; J trimming: 7 bases; junction bases outside the gene matches: 25. Germline CDR1 SGDLS, CDR2 YYNGEE. CDR3 length equals 21 residues.

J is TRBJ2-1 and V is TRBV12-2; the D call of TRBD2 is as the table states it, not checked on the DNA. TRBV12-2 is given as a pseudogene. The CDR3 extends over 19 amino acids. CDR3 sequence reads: CASSLRFLAGVDSYNEQFF. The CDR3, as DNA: TGTGCAAGTTCGCTTAGGTTTCTAGCGGGAGTAGACTCCTACAATGAGCAGTTCTTC.

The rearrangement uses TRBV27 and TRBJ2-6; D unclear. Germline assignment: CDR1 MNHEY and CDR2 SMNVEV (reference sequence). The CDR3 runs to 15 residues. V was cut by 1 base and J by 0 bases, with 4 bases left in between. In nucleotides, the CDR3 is TGTGCCAGCAGTTTATGGAGCTCTGGGGCCAACGTCCTGACTTTC. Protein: CASSLWSSGANVLTF.

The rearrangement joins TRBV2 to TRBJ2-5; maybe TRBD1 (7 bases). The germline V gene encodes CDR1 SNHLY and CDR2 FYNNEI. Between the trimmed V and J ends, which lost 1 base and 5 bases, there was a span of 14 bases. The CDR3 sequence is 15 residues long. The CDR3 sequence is CASSEGPGGTETQYF. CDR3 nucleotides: TGTGCCAGCAGTGAAGGTCCAGGGGGGACGGAGACCCAGTACTTC.

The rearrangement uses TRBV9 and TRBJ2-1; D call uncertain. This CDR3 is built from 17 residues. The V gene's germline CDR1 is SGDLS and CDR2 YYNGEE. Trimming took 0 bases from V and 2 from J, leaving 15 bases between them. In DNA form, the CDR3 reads TGTGCCAGCAGCGTAGGGGCTGGCAGGCAAGCCTACAATGAGCAGTTCTTC. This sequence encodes CASSVGAGRQAYNEQFF.

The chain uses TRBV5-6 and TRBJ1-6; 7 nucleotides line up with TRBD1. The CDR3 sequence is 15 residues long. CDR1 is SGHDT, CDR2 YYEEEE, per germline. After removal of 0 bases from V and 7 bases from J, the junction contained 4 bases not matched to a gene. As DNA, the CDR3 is TGTGCCAGCAGCTTGGCCGACAGGGCAAATTCACCCCTCCACTTT. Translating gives CASSLADRANSPLHF.